This passage covers 15 T cell receptor beta chains from one sample sequenced in a study of cytomegalovirus exposure and HLA in healthy donors. The PCR used 60 Vbeta and 13 Jbeta primers. Method: immunoSEQ multiplex PCR; TCRdb's copy keeps in-frame clones and lacks some. The repertoire table contains about 200,000 clones. Sequenced material: PBMCs. Every receptor here comes from a girl aged 2 to 10 in good health and CMV-seropositive.

The chain couples TRBV19 to TRBJ1-1; D unresolved. The CDR3 length is 11 residues. Germline V gene sequence: CDR1 LNHDA, CDR2 SQIVND (reference sequence). V lost 3 bases to trimming and J lost 7 bases, with 6 bases between them. DNA for the CDR3: TGTGCCAGTAGTATTGGGCTTGAAGCTTTCTTT. Its protein product is CASSIGLEAFF.

The J gene is TRBJ2-7, the V gene TRBV9, with 8 bases aligning to TRBD2. The germline V gene encodes CDR1 SGDLS and CDR2 YYNGEE. CDR3 size: 14 residues. With 2 bases clipped from V and 7 bases from J, the junction kept 8 bases outside the gene matches. CDR3 amino acids: CASSVSGILGEQYF. CDR3 nucleotide sequence: TGTGCCAGCAGCGTTAGCGGGATTCTTGGTGAGCAGTACTTC.

The CDR3, as DNA: TGCAGTGCTCGAAACTTCGGTGAGCAGTTCTTC. Translating it yields CSARNFGEQFF. The gene calls are TRBV20-1 and TRBJ2-1; D gene ambiguous. Between the trimmed V and J ends, which lost 5 bases and 9 bases, there was a span of 11 bases. CDR1 and CDR2 (germline): DFQATT, SNEGSKA (reference sequence). The CDR3 totals 11 residues.

This chain connects TRBV19 to TRBJ2-6, with 7 bases lining up with TRBD1. Trimming at V came to 4 bases and at J to 4 bases, leaving 10 bases not matched to a gene. The germline CDR1 and CDR2 sequences are LNHDA and SQIVND (reference sequence). The CDR3 extends over 17 amino acids. The DNA for the CDR3 is TGTGCCAGTAGTACAATAACAGGGGACGTCGGGGCCAACGTCCTGACTTTC. It specifies CASSTITGDVGANVLTF.

The chain joins TRBV5-1 to TRBJ1-4, with 11 bases matching TRBD1. From germline, CDR1 is SGHRS and CDR2 YFSETQ. V trimming: 4 bases; J trimming: 7 bases; junction bases outside the gene matches: 9. This CDR3 is 16 amino acids long. The DNA for the CDR3 is TGCGCCAGCAGCGCAGACCGGGACAGGGGGTTTGAAAAACTGTTTTTT. Amino acids: CASSADRDRGFEKLFF.

This CDR3 reads CASSRGTSGFSYEQYF. For the CDR3, the DNA is TGTGCCAGCAGCAGAGGGACTAGCGGGTTCTCCTACGAGCAGTACTTC. The chain uses TRBV9 and TRBJ2-7; 12 bases align to TRBD2. This CDR3 spans 16 amino acids. V gave up 4 bases and J gave up 0 bases; unmatched junction bases: 5. Germline assignment: CDR1 SGDLS and CDR2 YYNGEE.

The chain combines TRBV28 with TRBJ1-4; 11 bases fit TRBD1. The CDR3 consists of 17 residues. The V segment lost 7 bases and the J segment 11 bases; nucleotides outside the gene matches: 18. CDR1 and CDR2 (germline): MDHEN, SYDVKM. CDR3 nucleotide sequence: TGTGCCAGCAACCCCGGGACAGGGGGTCTCCCCTTGGGTAAACTGTTTTTT. It yields the protein CASNPGTGGLPLGKLFF.

The V gene is TRBV5-1, the J gene TRBJ1-4, with D possibly matching TRBD1 (6 bases). The CDR3 length is 15 residues. Germline assignment: CDR1 SGHRS and CDR2 YFSETQ. The germline V and J ends were trimmed by 4 bases and 4 bases, with 14 bases remaining between them. CDR3 protein: CASSPETGLNEKLFF. The CDR3 bases are TGCGCCAGCAGCCCGGAGACAGGACTTAATGAAAAACTGTTTTTT.

The chain has TRBV4-1 and TRBJ1-1; D gene unclear. V was cut by 1 base and J by 3 bases, with 3 bases left in between. Germline V gives CDR1 MGHRA, CDR2 YSYEKL. The CDR3 runs to 12 residues. Here the CDR3 DNA reads TGCGCCAGCAGCCAAGGGCACACTGAAGCTTTCTTT. This encodes CASSQGHTEAFF.

The chain is built from TRBV6-5 and TRBJ1-3, with D possibly TRBD1 on 6 matching bases. The CDR3 loop spans 15 amino acids. V was pared by 2 bases and J by 2 bases, with 10 bases between. Germline lookup yields CDR1 MNHEY and CDR2 SVGAGI. CDR3 nucleotide sequence: TGTGCCAGCAGTTACGCAGGGGTTCCTGGAAACACCATATATTTT. This encodes CASSYAGVPGNTIYF.

CDR3 coding DNA: TGTGCCAGTAGTAGCATTAGCGGGAGAAATGATGAGCAGTTCTTC. Amino acid sequence: CASSSISGRNDEQFF. The chain has TRBV19 and TRBJ2-1, with TRBD2 matching over 9 bases. The germline CDR1 and CDR2 sequences are LNHDA and SQIVND (reference sequence). CDR3 length: 15 amino acids. The V gene end was trimmed by 4 bases and the J gene end by 8 bases; junction bases not matched to a gene: 9.

The V gene is TRBV7-2, the J gene TRBJ2-3; 7 bases fit TRBD1. Looked up from germline, CDR1 is SGHTA and CDR2 is FQGNSA. The CDR3 spans 13 residues. Unmatched junction bases numbered 3, after V lost 3 bases and J lost 6 bases. CDR3 sequence: CASSFSGGDTQYF. For the CDR3, the DNA is TGTGCCAGCAGCTTCTCAGGGGGTGATACGCAGTATTTT.

The chain employs TRBV28 and TRBJ1-2, with a tentative D call TRBD1 (6 bases). There are 14 residues in the CDR3. Trimming removed 5 bases from V and 4 bases from J, with 14 bases in between. Looked up from germline, CDR1 is MDHEN and CDR2 is SYDVKM. This CDR3 is CASSPPGGSYGYTF. The CDR3 coding sequence is TGTGCCAGCAGTCCGCCGGGGGGCAGCTATGGCTACACCTTC.

The chain combines TRBV30 with TRBJ2-1; 14 positions match TRBD2. The germline CDR1 and CDR2 sequences are GTSNPN and SVGIG (reference sequence). V was clipped by 1 base and J by 2 bases; unmatched bases: 4. This CDR3 has 17 amino acids. The CDR3, as DNA: TGTGCCTGGAGTGATAGACTAGCGGGGGGGCCCTACAATGAGCAGTTCTTC. This gives the protein CAWSDRLAGGPYNEQFF. The full variable domain, its missing parts supplied by reference TRBV30 and TRBJ2-1, is SQTIHQWPATLVQPVGSPLSLECTVEGTSNPNLYWYRQAAGRGLQLLFYSVGIGQISSEVPQNLSASRPQDRQFILSSKKLLLSDSGFYLCAWSDRLAGGPYNEQFFGPGTRLTVL.

The gene calls are TRBV5-1 and TRBJ1-4; 7 nucleotides line up with TRBD1. V was pared by 0 bases and J by 5 bases, with 10 bases of the junction left unmatched. The CDR3 totals 17 residues. The germline V gene encodes CDR1 SGHRS and CDR2 YFSETQ. The DNA of the CDR3 is TGCGCCAGCAGCTTGGGTACTTGGACAGGAGTGAATGAAAAACTGTTTTTT. This sequence encodes CASSLGTWTGVNEKLFF.